The TCR beta chain under discussion was sequenced for a study of lymphopenia after photon versus proton radiotherapy. The table came from immunoSEQ multiplex PCR; TCRdb's copy has only in-frame clones and leaves some out. The sample consists of roughly 150,000 clones, around nine tenths of them appearing once. Per germline, CDR1 SGHRS and CDR2 YFSETQ. The CDR3 covers 14 residues. V was shortened by 4 bases and J by 1 base, with 9 bases between the two germline ends. The rearrangement uses TRBV5-1 and TRBJ2-1; D remains ambiguous. Sequencing used peripheral blood, obtained from a patient treated with photon-based radiotherapy. This receptor was obtained from a man aged 45-65 years with gastric cancer. Here the CDR3 reads CASSPDPSYNEQFF. CDR3 in DNA: TGCGCCAGCAGCCCCGATCCTTCCTACAATGAGCAGTTCTTC.